This note documents a single T cell receptor beta chain sequence. Between the trimmed V and J ends, which lost 3 bases and 6 bases, there was a span of 11 bases. Germline CDR1 reads GTSNPN; CDR2 reads SVGIG (reference sequence). The CDR3 runs 12 residues. The method was immunoSEQ multiplex PCR; TCRdb's version includes in-frame clones alone and lacks a portion of them. The table has some 460,000 clones, about 85% seen once. The data are from a study of blood T cell repertoires in COVID-19. Across the whole study: There were acute and convalescent COVID-19 samples, and they came from the United States, Italy and Spain.

Individuals drawn from 24 US areas were about 18 to 95 years old. Sequenced material: PBMCs or T cells enriched from blood (not recorded which). This TCR was sampled from a woman younger than 35 who had recovered from COVID-19. The V gene is TRBV30, the J gene TRBJ1-1; no firm D call. In DNA form, the CDR3 reads TGTGCCTGGAGGCGGTCGGAGTCTGAAGCTTTCTTT. Its translation is CAWRRSESEAFF. Full variable domain (outside the CDR3, taken from reference TRBV30 and TRBJ1-1): SQTIHQWPATLVQPVGSPLSLECTVEGTSNPNLYWYRQAAGRGLQLLFYSVGIGQISSEVPQNLSASRPQDRQFILSSKKLLLSDSGFYLCAWRRSESEAFFGQGTRLTVV.